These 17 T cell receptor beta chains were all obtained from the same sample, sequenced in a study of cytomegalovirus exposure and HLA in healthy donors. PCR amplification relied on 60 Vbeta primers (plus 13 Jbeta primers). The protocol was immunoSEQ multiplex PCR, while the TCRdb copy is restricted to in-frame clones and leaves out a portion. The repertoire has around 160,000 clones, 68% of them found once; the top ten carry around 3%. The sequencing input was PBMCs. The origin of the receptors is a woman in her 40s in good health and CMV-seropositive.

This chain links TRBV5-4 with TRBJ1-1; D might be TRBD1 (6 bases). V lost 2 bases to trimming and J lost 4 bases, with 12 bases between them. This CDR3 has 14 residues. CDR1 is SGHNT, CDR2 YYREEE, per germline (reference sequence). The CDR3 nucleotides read TGTGCCAGCAGCTTTTATGGGGGCGGCACTGAAGCTTTCTTT. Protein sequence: CASSFYGGGTEAFF. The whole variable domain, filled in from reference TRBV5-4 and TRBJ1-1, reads ETGVTQSPTHLIKTRGQQVTLRCSSQSGHNTVSWYQQALGQGPQFIFQYYREEENGRGNFPPRFSGLQFPNYSSELNVNALELDDSALYLCASSFYGGGTEAFFGQGTRLTVV.

The CDR3 protein is CASSVSGTGGFDEQFF. As DNA, the CDR3 is TGTGCCAGCAGCGTGTCCGGGACAGGGGGTTTCGATGAGCAGTTCTTC. The chain combines TRBV9 with TRBJ2-1; 11 nucleotides agree with TRBD1. Germline-derived CDR1 and CDR2 are SGDLS and YYNGEE. Losses at the gene ends were 2 bases for V and 8 bases for J; bases not matched to a gene: 9. The CDR3 runs 16 residues. Full variable domain (remainder filled in from reference TRBV9 and TRBJ2-1): DSGVTQTPKHLITATGQRVTLRCSPRSGDLSVYWYQQSLDQGLQFLIQYYNGEERAKGNILERFSAQQFPDLHSELNLSSLELGDSALYFCASSVSGTGGFDEQFFGPGTRLTVL.

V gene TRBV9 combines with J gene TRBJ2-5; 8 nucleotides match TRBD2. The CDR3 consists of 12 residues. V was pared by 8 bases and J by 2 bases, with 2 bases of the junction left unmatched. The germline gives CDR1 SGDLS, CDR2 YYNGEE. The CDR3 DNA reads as TGTGCCAGTGGCGGGGGGCAAGAGACCCAGTACTTC. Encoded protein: CASGGGQETQYF.

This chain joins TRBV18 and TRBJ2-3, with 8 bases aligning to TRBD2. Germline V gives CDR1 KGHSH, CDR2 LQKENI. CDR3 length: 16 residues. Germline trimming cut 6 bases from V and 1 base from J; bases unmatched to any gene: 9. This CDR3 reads CASSPPGSGGTDTQYF. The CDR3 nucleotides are TGTGCCAGCTCCCCCCCGGGTAGCGGGGGCACAGATACGCAGTATTTT.

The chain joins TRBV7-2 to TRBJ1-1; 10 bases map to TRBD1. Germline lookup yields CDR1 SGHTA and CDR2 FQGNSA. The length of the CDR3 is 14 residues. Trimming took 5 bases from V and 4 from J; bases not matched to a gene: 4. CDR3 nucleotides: TGTGCCAGCAGCCTCGGACAGGGGGTCACTGAAGCTTTCTTT. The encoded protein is CASSLGQGVTEAFF. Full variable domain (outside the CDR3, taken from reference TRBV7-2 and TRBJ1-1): GAGVSQSPSNKVTEKGKDVELRCDPISGHTALYWYRQSLGQGLEFLIYFQGNSAPDKSGLPSDRFSAERTGGSVSTLTIQRTQQEDSAVYLCASSLGQGVTEAFFGQGTRLTVV.

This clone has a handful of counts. The chain's CDR3 is CASSENLAESTDTQYF. In nucleotides, the CDR3 is TGTGCCAGCAGCGAAAACCTAGCGGAGAGCACAGATACGCAGTATTTT. V usage is TRBV7-2 and J usage is TRBJ2-3; 7 bases are shared with TRBD2. CDR1 is SGHTA, CDR2 FQGNSA, per germline. The CDR3 is 16 amino acids. The V and J ends lost 5 bases and 0 bases, in that order; junction bases with no gene match: 8.

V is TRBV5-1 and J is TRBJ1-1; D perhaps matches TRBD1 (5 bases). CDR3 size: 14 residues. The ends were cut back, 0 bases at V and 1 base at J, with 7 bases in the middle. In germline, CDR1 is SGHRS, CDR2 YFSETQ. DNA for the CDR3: TGCGCCAGCAGCTTGGTTACAGGGAACACTGAAGCTTTCTTT. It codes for CASSLVTGNTEAFF.

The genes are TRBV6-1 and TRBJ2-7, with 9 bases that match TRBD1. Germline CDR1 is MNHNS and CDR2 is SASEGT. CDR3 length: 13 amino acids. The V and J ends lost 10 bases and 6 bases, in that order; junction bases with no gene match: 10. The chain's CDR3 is CAINRQGVGEQYF. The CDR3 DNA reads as TGTGCCATCAACAGACAGGGGGTGGGCGAGCAGTACTTC.

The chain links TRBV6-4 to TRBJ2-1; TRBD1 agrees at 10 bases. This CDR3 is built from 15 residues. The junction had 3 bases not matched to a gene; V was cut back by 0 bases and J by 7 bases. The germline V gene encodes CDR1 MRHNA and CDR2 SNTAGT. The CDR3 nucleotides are TGTGCCAGCAGTGACTCCCGACAGGGGGCAAATGAGCAGTTCTTC. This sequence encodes CASSDSRQGANEQFF.

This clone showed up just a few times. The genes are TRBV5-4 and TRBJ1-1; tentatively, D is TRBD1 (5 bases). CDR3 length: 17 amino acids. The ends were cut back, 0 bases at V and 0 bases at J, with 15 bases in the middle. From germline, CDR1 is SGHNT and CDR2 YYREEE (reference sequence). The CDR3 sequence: CASSLALAKGVNTEAFF. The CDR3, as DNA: TGTGCCAGCAGCTTGGCGTTGGCCAAAGGGGTGAACACTGAAGCTTTCTTT.

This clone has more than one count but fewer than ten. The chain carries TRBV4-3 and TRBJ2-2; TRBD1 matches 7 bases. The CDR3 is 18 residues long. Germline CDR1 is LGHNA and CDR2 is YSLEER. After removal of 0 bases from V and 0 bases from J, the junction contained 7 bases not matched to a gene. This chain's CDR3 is CASSQEGRGRANTGELFF. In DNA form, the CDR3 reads TGCGCCAGCAGCCAAGAAGGTAGGGGGCGAGCGAACACCGGGGAGCTGTTTTTT.

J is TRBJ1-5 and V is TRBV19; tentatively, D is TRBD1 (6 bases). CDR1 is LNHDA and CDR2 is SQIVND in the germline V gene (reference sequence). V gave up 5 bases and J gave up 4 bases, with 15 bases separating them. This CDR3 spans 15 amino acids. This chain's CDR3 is CASSSTGISNQPQHF. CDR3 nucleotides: TGTGCCAGTAGTTCCACAGGGATCTCAAATCAGCCCCAGCATTTT.

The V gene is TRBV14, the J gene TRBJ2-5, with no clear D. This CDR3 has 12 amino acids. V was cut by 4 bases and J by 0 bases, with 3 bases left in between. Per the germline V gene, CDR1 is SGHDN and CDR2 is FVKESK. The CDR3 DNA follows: TGTGCCAGCAGCCCGTACCAAGAGACCCAGTACTTC. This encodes CASSPYQETQYF.

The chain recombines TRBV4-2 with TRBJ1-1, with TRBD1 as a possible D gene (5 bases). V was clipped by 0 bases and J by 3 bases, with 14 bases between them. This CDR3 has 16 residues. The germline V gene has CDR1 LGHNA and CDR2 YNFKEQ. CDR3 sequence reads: CASSQDLGEVDTEAFF. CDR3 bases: TGTGCCAGCAGCCAAGATCTAGGGGAAGTCGACACTGAAGCTTTCTTT.

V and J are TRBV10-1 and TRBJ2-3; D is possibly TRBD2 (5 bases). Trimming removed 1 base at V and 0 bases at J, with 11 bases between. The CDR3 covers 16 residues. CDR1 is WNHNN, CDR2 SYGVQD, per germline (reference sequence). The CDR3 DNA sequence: TGCGCCAGCAGTGAGTTCAGACGGACTAGCACAGATACGCAGTATTTT. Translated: CASSEFRRTSTDTQYF.

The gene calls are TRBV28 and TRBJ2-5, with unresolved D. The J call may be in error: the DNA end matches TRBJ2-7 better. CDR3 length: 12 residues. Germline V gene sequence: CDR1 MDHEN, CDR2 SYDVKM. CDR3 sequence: CASSLTSYEQYF. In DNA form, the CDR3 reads TGTGCCAGCAGCCTAACCTCCTACGAGCAGTACTTC.

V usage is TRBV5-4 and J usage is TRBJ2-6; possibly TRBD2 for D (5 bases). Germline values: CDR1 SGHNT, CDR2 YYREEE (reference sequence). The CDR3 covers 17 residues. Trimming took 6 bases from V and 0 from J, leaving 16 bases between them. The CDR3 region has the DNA TGTGCCAGCAACCCCGAGGGCTCCTCCTCTGGGGCCAACGTCCTGACTTTC. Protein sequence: CASNPEGSSSGANVLTF.